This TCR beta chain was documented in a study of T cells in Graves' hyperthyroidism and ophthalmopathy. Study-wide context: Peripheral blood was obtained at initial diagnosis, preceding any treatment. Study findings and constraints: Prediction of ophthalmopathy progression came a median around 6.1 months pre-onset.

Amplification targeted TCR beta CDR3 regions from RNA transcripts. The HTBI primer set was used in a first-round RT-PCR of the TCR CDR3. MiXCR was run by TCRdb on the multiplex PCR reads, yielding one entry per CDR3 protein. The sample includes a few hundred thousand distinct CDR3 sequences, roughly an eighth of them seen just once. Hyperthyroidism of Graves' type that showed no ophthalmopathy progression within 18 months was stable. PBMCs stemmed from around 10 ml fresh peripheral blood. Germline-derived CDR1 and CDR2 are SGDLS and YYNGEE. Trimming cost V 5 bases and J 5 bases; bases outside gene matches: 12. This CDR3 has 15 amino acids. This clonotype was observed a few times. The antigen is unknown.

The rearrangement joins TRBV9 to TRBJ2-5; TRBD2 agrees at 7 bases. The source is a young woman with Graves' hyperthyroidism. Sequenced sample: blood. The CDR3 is CASSFGLGDLETQYF. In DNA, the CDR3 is TGTGCCAGCAGTTTTGGACTAGGAGACTTGGAGACCCAGTACTTC.